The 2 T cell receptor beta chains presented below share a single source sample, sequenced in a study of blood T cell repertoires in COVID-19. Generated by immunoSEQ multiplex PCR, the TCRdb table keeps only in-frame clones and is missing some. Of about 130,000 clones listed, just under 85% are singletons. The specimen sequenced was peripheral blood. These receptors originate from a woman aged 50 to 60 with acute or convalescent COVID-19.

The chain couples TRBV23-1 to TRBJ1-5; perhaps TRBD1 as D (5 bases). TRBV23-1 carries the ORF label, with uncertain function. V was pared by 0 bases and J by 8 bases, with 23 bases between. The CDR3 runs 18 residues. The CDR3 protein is CASSQSYLRAEPLEPQHF. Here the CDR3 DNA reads TGCGCCAGCAGTCAATCGTATCTCAGGGCTGAGCCCCTGGAGCCCCAGCATTTT.

In nucleotides, the CDR3 is TGTGCCAGCAGCGTAAGTTTTTTTGAGGAGAACACTGAAGCTTTCTTT. Encoded protein: CASSVSFFEENTEAFF. The rearrangement joins TRBV9 to TRBJ1-1; D is unclear. Trimming removed 1 base at V and 1 base at J, with 14 bases between. The CDR3 totals 16 residues. Germline assignment: CDR1 SGDLS and CDR2 YYNGEE.